This T cell receptor (beta chain) was profiled in a study of beta chain features in type 1 diabetes listed by TCRdb under 2018. With regard to the full study: No differences in mean age, gender distribution, total cell number or subset yield were found between patients and healthy donors. In the study, TCRB repertoires of sorted circulating CD4+ T cell subsets from recently diagnosed type 1 diabetes patients were compared with those of matched healthy donors. Regulatory and stem cell-like memory subsets were isolated from only 8 patients and roughly eight healthy donors, whereas naive and central memory subsets came from all 28 donors. Across all samples, around 100 million sorted cells were examined, and cell number per subset correlated strongly with RNA yield. Overall study outcomes, separate from this receptor: Only small numbers of individuals were included in the HLA sub-analyses, which left unresolved whether HLA type had any influence on TCRB rearrangement. Patients with type 1 diabetes made fewer insertions and deleted more nucleotides at VDJ recombination sites, implying thymic rearrangement abnormalities. A moderate but significant shortening of TCRB CDR3 length was observed in type 1 diabetes patients in all four CD4+ subsets. Shorter templates might have been favored by PCR, but patient and control samples were amplified and corrected together, so both groups would have been affected equally by any skew. Naive, central memory and regulatory TCRB repertoires appeared to be more similar among patients than among healthy donors. Sequencing cDNA rather than genomic DNA could over-represent highly expressing activated cells, although activation and CD3 levels did not differ between groups.

The High Capacity cDNA Reverse Transcription Kit was used to reverse transcribe all of the isolated RNA, meaning that expressed TCRB transcripts were what got sequenced. Deep immunoSEQ sequencing was applied to naive, central memory and regulatory T cell samples, giving an average of about 3.4 million total reads per sample. Sorted cells were lysed in RLT buffer and RNA was extracted with DNase-treated RNeasy Micro or Mini kits, depending on cell number. Each cell subset was processed separately to prevent cross-contamination, with patient and healthy donor samples processed together. The immunoSEQ multiplex PCR was used to amplify TCRB sequences from cDNA, generating 87-bp fragments that spanned the CDR3 region. The amplicons were sequenced using the Illumina HiSeq platform. As for the authors' bioinformatics: Synthetic template baselines were used to correct PCR bias computationally, reads within Hamming distance 2 were collapsed together, and singletons that could not be merged were discarded. Reads were aligned against IMGT to assign V, D and J genes, CDR3 length and insertions or deletions at six rearrangement sites. Within each subset, clonotype counts were normalized to the number of sorted cells before true diversity and Gini coefficients were calculated with the tcR R package. The overlap coefficient, calculated on TCRB nucleotide sequences, was used to quantify repertoire sharing. As a proxy for the pre-selection repertoire, out-of-frame TCRB sequences from naive cells were analyzed. TCRdb mirrors the immuneACCESS table, restricted to in-frame sequences. Some clones are absent from its copies; in checked studies, under half trace to an unresolved V gene, and the reason for the others is unknown. V and J calls and clone size come straight from that table; D and trimming were deduced from the DNA. The sample table contains fewer than 450,000 clones; only one count was recorded for roughly 14% of them. The ten largest clones add up to roughly 0.015% of the sample.

The germline ends are 7 bases apart after V is trimmed by 0 bases and J by 0 bases. The CDR3 spans 15 residues, from the cysteine through the phenylalanine. Only CDR3 DNA is held: 45 bases, read in frame from base 1. CDR1 and CDR2 (SGHNT, YYREEE) derive from the germline V gene (reference sequence). This clone appeared a few times. No cognate antigen has been identified for it. It has no much larger one-base neighbor in the sample; base qualities were not kept. Each donor gave one peripheral blood draw, averaging approximately 0.11 L, which was collected into heparinised tubes. Naive, central memory, regulatory and stem cell-like memory CD4+ T cells were sorted on a BD FACSAria II using a panel including CD45RO, CCR7, CD25, CD127, CD95 and CD27. A purity above 95% was achieved for all sorted populations. PBMCs were separated immediately by Lymphoprep density gradient centrifugation and were stained directly, without being cultured. So that batch effects would be minimized, each experiment stained and sorted samples in pairs, pairing one healthy donor with one patient.

The TCR comes from a woman younger than 35 with type 1 diabetes. The chain employs TRBV5-4 and TRBJ2-1, with no confident D gene call. Sequencing used naive CD4+ T cells from blood. The cell subset or site label corresponds to: true naive CD4+ T cells. CDR3 reads: CASSLERSSYNEQFF. The DNA sequence is TGTGCCAGCAGCTTGGAGAGAAGCTCCTACAATGAGCAGTTCTTC. With the portions outside the CDR3 filled from the reference TRBV5-4 and TRBJ2-1 genes, the complete variable region becomes ETGVTQSPTHLIKTRGQQVTLRCSSQSGHNTVSWYQQALGQGPQFIFQYYREEENGRGNFPPRFSGLQFPNYSSELNVNALELDDSALYLCASSLERSSYNEQFFGPGTRLTVL.